This T cell receptor (beta chain) was captured by sequencing in a study of molecular identifiers for immune sequencing clone quantification. Turning to the study itself: Naive CD8 RNA (approximately 20,000 or 100,000 cells) was divided into five aliquots, with four sequenced.

Both previously described methods and listed TCR primers were employed to make bulk TCR libraries. TCRdb recomputed calls from the PCR reads with MiXCR, one row per CDR3 protein. This table has about 510,000 distinct CDR3 sequences, 20% to 25% appearing once. Investigators produced naive CD8 libraries from roughly 18,000 to 920,000 sorted cells, drawing on 10%, 30% or 50% RNA. Whole-study results and caveats: Among 800,000 to 1,000,000 naive cells, as was reported, spiked Jurkat TCR RNA from one cell was detectable.

This CDR3 has 11 amino acids. V gave up 5 bases and J gave up 7 bases, with 5 bases separating them. From germline, CDR1 is MDHEN and CDR2 SYDVKM. This clonotype was detected many times. Its antigen is unidentified. The TCR sequence derives from a human donor in good health. Some libraries in this study had Jurkat cell RNA spiked in. The sample consisted of naive CD8+ T cells from blood, with Jurkat cell RNA spiked in. Subset indicated: FACS-sorted CD8+CD4-CCR7+CD45RA+ naive T cells. V is TRBV28 and J is TRBJ2-2; D uncertain. The DNA for the CDR3 is TGTGCCAGCAGTGAAAGCGGGGAGCTGTTTTTT. Encoded protein: CASSESGELFF.